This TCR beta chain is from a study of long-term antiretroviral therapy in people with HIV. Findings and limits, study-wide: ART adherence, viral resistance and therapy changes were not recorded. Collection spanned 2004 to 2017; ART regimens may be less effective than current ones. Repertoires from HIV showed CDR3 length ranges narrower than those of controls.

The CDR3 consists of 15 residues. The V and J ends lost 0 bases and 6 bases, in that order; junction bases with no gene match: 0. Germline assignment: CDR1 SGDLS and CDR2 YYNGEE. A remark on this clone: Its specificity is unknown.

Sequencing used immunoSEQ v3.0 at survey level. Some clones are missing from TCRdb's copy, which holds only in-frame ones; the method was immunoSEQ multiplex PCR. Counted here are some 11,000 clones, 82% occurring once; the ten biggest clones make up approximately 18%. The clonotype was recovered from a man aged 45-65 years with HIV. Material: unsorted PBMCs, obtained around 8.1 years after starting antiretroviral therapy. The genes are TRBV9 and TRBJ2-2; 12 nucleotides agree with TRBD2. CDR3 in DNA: TGTGCCAGCAGCGTAGGACTAGCGGGGGCCGGGGAGCTGTTTTTT. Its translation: CASSVGLAGAGELFF.